This record covers a single T cell receptor (beta chain). What it binds is not known. This entry belongs to a study of naive and memory T cell subsets. Whole-study findings and limits: A few larger clonotypes appeared in naive repertoires, especially CD8, possibly memory cells re-expressing CD45RA. RNA-based TCR counts may shift with T cell activation and differentiation.

Both TRBC1 and TRBC2 were covered by a beta constant-region primer of two equimolar oligonucleotides. MiXCR, applied by TCRdb to the UMI-ligation and nested PCR reads, yields one record per CDR3 protein. This repertoire shows around 160,000 distinct CDR3 sequences, around 15% found once; its top ten account for about 0.13%. V was clipped by 0 bases and J by 2 bases, with 8 bases between them. CDR3 length: 14 residues. Germline values: CDR1 KGHSH, CDR2 LQKENI. The sequencing input was naive CD4+ T cells from blood. The TCR comes from a human donor in good health. The J gene is TRBJ2-7, the V gene TRBV18; D gene uncertain. The CDR3 region is CASSPPNTPYEQYF. CDR3 DNA: TGTGCCAGCTCACCACCTAACACCCCCTACGAGCAGTACTTC.